These 15 T cell receptor beta chains came from one sample sequenced in a study of cytomegalovirus exposure and HLA in healthy donors. Primers: 60 Vbeta forward and 13 Jbeta reverse. The assay was immunoSEQ multiplex PCR, and TCRdb's table has in-frame clones only and misses some. The sample shows some 180,000 clones, over 65% of them seen only once. Sequences were obtained from PBMCs. The origin of the receptors is a young man in good health and CMV-seronegative.

The chain combines TRBV7-8 with TRBJ1-5, with 7 nucleotides matching TRBD1. After removal of 2 bases from V and 0 bases from J, the junction contained 7 bases not matched to a gene. This CDR3 is built from 17 residues. Germline CDR1 reads SGHVS; CDR2 reads FQNEAQ. CDR3 coding DNA: TGTGCCAGCAGCTTAAAGCGGGGGACAGTTAGCAATCAGCCCCAGCATTTT. This gives the protein CASSLKRGTVSNQPQHF.

This clone was seen more than once but under ten times. At the DNA level, this CDR3 is encoded by other sequences in the same sample as well. This chain uses TRBV20-1 with TRBJ1-1; possibly TRBD1 for D (5 bases). Germline CDR1 and CDR2: DFQATT and SNEGSKA (reference sequence). V dropped 5 bases and J dropped 4 bases, with 8 bases sitting between them. This CDR3 contains 11 residues. CDR3 residues: CSAYRITEAFF. In DNA form, the CDR3 reads TGCAGTGCTTACAGGATCACTGAAGCTTTCTTT.

J is TRBJ2-1 and V is TRBV7-3; the match to TRBD2 covers 8 bases. Germline CDR1 and CDR2: SGHTA and FQGTGA. The CDR3 consists of 16 residues. The trim removed 5 bases at V and 6 bases at J, leaving 12 bases unmatched. The CDR3 bases are TGTGCCAGCAGCGCCCGGACTAGCAGTGGGGGCAATGAGCAGTTCTTC. Encoded protein: CASSARTSSGGNEQFF.

The rearrangement uses TRBV4-2 and TRBJ2-1, with unresolved D. The CDR3 consists of 18 residues. The V and J ends lost 0 bases and 7 bases respectively, with 22 bases between them. Germline V lookup: CDR1 LGHNA, CDR2 YNFKEQ. This CDR3 is CASSQDQSRRGTRNEQFF. In DNA, the CDR3 is TGTGCCAGCAGCCAAGATCAGAGTCGGAGAGGAACACGGAATGAGCAGTTCTTC.

The chain couples TRBV6-5 to TRBJ2-7, with TRBD2 matching 7 bases. This CDR3 spans 15 amino acids. Germline trimming cut 6 bases from V and 0 bases from J; bases unmatched to any gene: 8. Looked up from germline, CDR1 is MNHEY and CDR2 is SVGAGI. CDR3 amino acids: CASSSGASGSYEQYF. In nucleotides, the CDR3 is TGTGCCAGCAGCAGCGGGGCTAGCGGCTCCTACGAGCAGTACTTC.

V gene TRBV9 combines with J gene TRBJ2-7, with 9 positions matching TRBD1. The CDR3 covers 17 residues. Germline V gene sequence: CDR1 SGDLS, CDR2 YYNGEE. The junction had 13 bases not matched to a gene; V was cut back by 0 bases and J by 6 bases. The CDR3 reads CASSVGLGQGRSGEQYF. The CDR3 DNA is TGTGCCAGCAGCGTAGGGTTGGGACAGGGAAGGTCAGGCGAGCAGTACTTC. Using reference TRBV9 and TRBJ2-7 for the parts outside the CDR3, the full variable domain is DSGVTQTPKHLITATGQRVTLRCSPRSGDLSVYWYQQSLDQGLQFLIQYYNGEERAKGNILERFSAQQFPDLHSELNLSSLELGDSALYFCASSVGLGQGRSGEQYFGPGTRLTVT.

This clone was counted a single time. This chain uses TRBV9 with TRBJ2-7; D possibly corresponds to TRBD1 (5 bases). The germline CDR1 and CDR2 sequences are SGDLS and YYNGEE. There are 14 residues in the CDR3. Trimming cost V 0 bases and J 1 base, with 8 bases left between them. In nucleotides, the CDR3 is TGTGCCAGCAGCGTAGGCGACAGATCCTACGAGCAGTACTTC. It is translated as CASSVGDRSYEQYF.

This clone was seen more than once but under ten times. This chain connects TRBV21-1 to TRBJ2-3; the table names TRBD2, a call not compared with the DNA. TRBV21-1 is a pseudogene. The CDR3 has 16 residues. The CDR3 nucleotides are TGTGCCAGCAGCAGTGCGGGGGGCCTTAGCACAGATACGCAGTATTTT. It codes for CASSSAGGLSTDTQYF.

The genes are TRBV30 and TRBJ2-1; a weak D match, TRBD1 (6 bases). CDR1 GTSNPN and CDR2 SVGIG come from the germline V gene (reference sequence). V was clipped by 3 bases and J by 4 bases, with 10 bases between them. This CDR3 spans 13 amino acids. CDR3 residues: CAWRDSHYNEQFF. CDR3 DNA: TGTGCCTGGAGGGACAGCCATTACAATGAGCAGTTCTTC.

The chain recombines TRBV4-3 with TRBJ2-7, with TRBD2 matching 8 bases. V lost 1 base to trimming and J lost 5 bases; unmatched junction nucleotides: 10. The CDR3 extends over 16 amino acids. Germline CDR1 and CDR2: LGHNA and YSLEER. CDR3 protein: CASSQGTGLEGHEQYF. The CDR3 DNA follows: TGCGCCAGCAGCCAAGGGACGGGACTAGAAGGCCACGAGCAGTACTTC.

The DNA of the CDR3 is TGCGCCAGCAGGGGGGAGCTAGCGGGGGTCGAGCAGTACTTC. Amino acid sequence: CASRGELAGVEQYF. V gene TRBV5-1 combines with J gene TRBJ2-5, with 10 bases that match TRBD2. The tail of the sequence fits TRBJ2-7 better, so the J call may be wrong. The CDR3 totals 14 residues. Germline CDR1 is SGHRS and CDR2 is YFSETQ.

This clone has just a few counts. This chain links TRBV19 with TRBJ1-4; 8 bases match TRBD1. CDR3 size: 13 residues. V dropped 7 bases and J dropped 6; count of bases not matched to a gene: 4. The germline CDR1 and CDR2 sequences are LNHDA and SQIVND (reference sequence). The DNA of the CDR3 is TGTGCCAGTAAGGACAGGGAAGATGAAAAACTGTTTTTT. Amino acid sequence: CASKDREDEKLFF.

The chain employs TRBV18 and TRBJ1-1; tentatively, D is TRBD1 (6 bases). V lost 3 bases and J 1 base, leaving 15 bases between the germline ends. The CDR3 loop spans 16 amino acids. The germline V gene encodes CDR1 KGHSH and CDR2 LQKENI. This CDR3 reads CASSPPDGQWNTEAFF. CDR3 nucleotide sequence: TGTGCCAGCTCACCCCCGGACGGACAGTGGAACACTGAAGCTTTCTTT.

The chain combines TRBV7-2 with TRBJ2-5; D call uncertain. Between the trimmed V and J ends, which lost 3 bases and 0 bases, there was a span of 11 bases. Germline-derived CDR1 and CDR2 are SGHTA and FQGNSA. The CDR3 runs 15 residues. DNA for the CDR3: TGTGCCAGCAGCTTTGTTCGGCGGAACCAAGAGACCCAGTACTTC. It specifies CASSFVRRNQETQYF.

The V gene is TRBV25-1, the J gene TRBJ2-2, with TRBD1 matching 8 bases. Germline V gene lookup returns CDR1 MGHDK and CDR2 SYGVNS. V dropped 1 base and J dropped 1; count of bases not matched to a gene: 2. CDR3 size: 16 residues. Here the CDR3 reads CASSESGTGNTGELFF. The CDR3 DNA follows: TGTGCCAGCAGTGAATCCGGGACAGGGAACACCGGGGAGCTGTTTTTT.